This T cell receptor beta chain was sequenced during a study of blood T cell repertoires in COVID-19. Study details: PBMCs, B-cell-depleted T cells, or T cells provided the cDNA or gDNA that made up the material.

Enrolment of Seattle patients took place during active infection, and they were followed longitudinally. Source study methods: Estimation of nucleated cell counts was performed using reference gene primer amplification. Produced via immunoSEQ multiplex PCR; TCRdb's table is partial and in-frame only. V, J and clone size derive from that table, while D and trimming were established from the DNA sequence. Of roughly 18,000 clones listed, approximately 80% are singletons. Sequencing was performed on peripheral blood. This receptor was taken from a man in his sixties or seventies with COVID-19, enrolled during active disease.

In nucleotides, the CDR3 is TGTGCCAGCAGCCAAGTTAGATACGAGCAGTACTTC. It specifies CASSQVRYEQYF. The V call is TRBV14, the J call TRBJ2-7; D not certain. This CDR3 comprises 12 residues. The V end lost 1 base, the J end lost 4 bases, and 5 bases lay between the germline ends. CDR1 SGHDN and CDR2 FVKESK come from the germline V gene.